The present T cell receptor beta chain was sequenced within a study of patients and donors after allogeneic stem cell transplantation. This clonotype was seen more than once but under ten times. TCRdb re-called the RT-PCR reads with MiXCR, one entry per CDR3 protein. The data hold hundreds of thousands of distinct CDR3 sequences, with about a sixth observed a single time. The CDR3 length is 15 residues. Deletions cut 5 bases from V and 4 bases from J, with 15 bases between. Germline V lookup: CDR1 SGHTA, CDR2 FQGNSA. The rearrangement uses TRBV7-2 and TRBJ1-5; D is uncertain. The receptor was isolated from a human donor who was either an allogeneic HSCT recipient or a stem cell or donor lymphocyte infusion donor (not recorded which). It is not recorded whose cells these are; they may come from a transplant donor. Material for sequencing was blood, either unsorted or a sorted T cell fraction (not recorded which). The CDR3: CASSRPMDGNQPQHF. For the CDR3, the DNA is TGTGCCAGCAGCCGACCCATGGACGGGAATCAGCCCCAGCATTTT.